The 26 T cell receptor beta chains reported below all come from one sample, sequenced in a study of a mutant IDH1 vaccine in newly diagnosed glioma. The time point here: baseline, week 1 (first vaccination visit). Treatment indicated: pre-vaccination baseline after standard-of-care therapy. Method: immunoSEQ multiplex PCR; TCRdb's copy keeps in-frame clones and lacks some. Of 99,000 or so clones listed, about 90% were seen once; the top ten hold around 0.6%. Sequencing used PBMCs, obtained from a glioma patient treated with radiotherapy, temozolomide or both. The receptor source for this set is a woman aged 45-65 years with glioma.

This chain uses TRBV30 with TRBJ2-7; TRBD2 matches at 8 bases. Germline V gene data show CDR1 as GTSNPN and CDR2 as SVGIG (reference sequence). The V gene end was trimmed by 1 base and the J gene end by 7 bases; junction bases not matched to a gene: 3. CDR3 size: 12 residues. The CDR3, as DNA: TGTGCCTGGAGTGGACGGGGGGGGGAGCAGTACTTC. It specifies CAWSGRGGEQYF.

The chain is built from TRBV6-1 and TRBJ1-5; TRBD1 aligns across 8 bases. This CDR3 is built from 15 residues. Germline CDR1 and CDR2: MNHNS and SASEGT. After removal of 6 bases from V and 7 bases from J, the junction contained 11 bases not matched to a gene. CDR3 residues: CASSIRQGTGQPQHF. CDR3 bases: TGTGCCAGCAGCATACGACAGGGGACGGGACAGCCCCAGCATTTT.

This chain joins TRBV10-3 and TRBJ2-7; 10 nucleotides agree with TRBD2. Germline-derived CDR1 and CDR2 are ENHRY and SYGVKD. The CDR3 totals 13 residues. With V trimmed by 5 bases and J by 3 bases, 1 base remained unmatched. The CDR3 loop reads CAISRLAGYEQYF. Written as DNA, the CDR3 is TGTGCCATCAGTCGACTAGCGGGCTACGAGCAGTACTTC.

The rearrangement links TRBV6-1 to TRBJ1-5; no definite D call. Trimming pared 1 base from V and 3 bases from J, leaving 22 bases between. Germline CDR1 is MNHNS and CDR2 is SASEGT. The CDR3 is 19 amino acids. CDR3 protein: CASSEDPSREATTNQPQHF. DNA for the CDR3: TGTGCCAGCAGTGAAGACCCCAGCCGGGAAGCGACGACCAATCAGCCCCAGCATTTT.

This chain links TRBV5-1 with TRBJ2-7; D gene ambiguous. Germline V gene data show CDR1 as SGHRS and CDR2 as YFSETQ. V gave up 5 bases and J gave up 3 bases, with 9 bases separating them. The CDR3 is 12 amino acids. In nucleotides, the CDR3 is TGCGCCAGCAGACAAGCAGGCTACGAGCAGTACTTC. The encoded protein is CASRQAGYEQYF.

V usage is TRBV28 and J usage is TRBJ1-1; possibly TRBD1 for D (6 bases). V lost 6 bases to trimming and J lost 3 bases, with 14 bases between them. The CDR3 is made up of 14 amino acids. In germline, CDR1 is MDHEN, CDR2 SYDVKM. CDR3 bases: TGTGCCAGCAGCTCCCCCGGACAGTACACTGAAGCTTTCTTT. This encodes CASSSPGQYTEAFF.

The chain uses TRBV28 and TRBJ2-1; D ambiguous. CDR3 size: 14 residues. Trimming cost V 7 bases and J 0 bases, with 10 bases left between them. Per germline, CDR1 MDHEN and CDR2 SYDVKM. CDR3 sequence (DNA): TGTGCCAGCATGGCCGCGAGCTCCTACAATGAGCAGTTCTTC. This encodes CASMAASSYNEQFF.

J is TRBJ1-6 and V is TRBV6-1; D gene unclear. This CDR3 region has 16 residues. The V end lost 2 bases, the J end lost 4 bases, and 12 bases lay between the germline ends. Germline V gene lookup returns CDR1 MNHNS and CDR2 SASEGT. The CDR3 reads CASSEIGLAYNSPLHF. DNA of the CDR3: TGTGCCAGCAGTGAAATCGGGCTAGCTTATAATTCACCCCTCCACTTT.

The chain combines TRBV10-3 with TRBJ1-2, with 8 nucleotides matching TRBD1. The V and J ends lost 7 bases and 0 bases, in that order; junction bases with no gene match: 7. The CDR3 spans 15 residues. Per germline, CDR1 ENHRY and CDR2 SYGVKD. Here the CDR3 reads CAITLGQDPNYGYTF. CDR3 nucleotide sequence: TGTGCCATCACCTTGGGACAGGACCCTAACTATGGCTACACCTTC.

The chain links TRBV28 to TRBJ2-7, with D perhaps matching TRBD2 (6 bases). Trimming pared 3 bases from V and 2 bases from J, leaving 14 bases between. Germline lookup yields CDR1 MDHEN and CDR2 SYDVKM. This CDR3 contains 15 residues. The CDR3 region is CASSFRGLSAYEQYF. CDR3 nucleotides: TGTGCCAGCAGTTTTCGGGGGTTGAGCGCCTACGAGCAGTACTTC. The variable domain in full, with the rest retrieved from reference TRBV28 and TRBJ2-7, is DVKVTQSSRYLVKRTGEKVFLECVQDMDHENMFWYRQDPGLGLRLIYFSYDVKMKEKGDIPEGYSVSREKKERFSLILESASTNQTSMYLCASSFRGLSAYEQYFGPGTRLTVT.

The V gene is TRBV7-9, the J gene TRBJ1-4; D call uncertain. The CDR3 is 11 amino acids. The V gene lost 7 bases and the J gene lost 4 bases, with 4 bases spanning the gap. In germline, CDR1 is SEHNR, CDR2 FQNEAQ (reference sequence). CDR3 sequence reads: CASTVNEKLFF. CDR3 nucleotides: TGTGCCAGCACCGTTAATGAAAAACTGTTTTTT. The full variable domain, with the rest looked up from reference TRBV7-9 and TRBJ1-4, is DTGVSQNPRHKITKRGQNVTFRCDPISEHNRLYWYRQTLGQGPEFLTYFQNEAQLEKSRLLSDRFSAERPKGSFSTLEIQRTEQGDSAMYLCASTVNEKLFFGSGTQLSVL.

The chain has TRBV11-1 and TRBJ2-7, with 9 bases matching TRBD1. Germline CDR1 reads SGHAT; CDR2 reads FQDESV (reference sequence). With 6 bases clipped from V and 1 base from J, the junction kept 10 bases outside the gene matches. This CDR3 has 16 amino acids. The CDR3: CASSTSGGQGSYEQYF. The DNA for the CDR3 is TGTGCCAGCAGTACAAGTGGGGGACAGGGATCCTACGAGCAGTACTTC.

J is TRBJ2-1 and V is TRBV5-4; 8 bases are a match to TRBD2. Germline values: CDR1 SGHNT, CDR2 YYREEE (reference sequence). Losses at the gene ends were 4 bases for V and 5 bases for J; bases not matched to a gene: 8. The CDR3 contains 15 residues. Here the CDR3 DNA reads TGTGCCAGCAGCCTAAAGCGGGAGAGGCACAATGAGCAGTTCTTC. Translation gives CASSLKRERHNEQFF.

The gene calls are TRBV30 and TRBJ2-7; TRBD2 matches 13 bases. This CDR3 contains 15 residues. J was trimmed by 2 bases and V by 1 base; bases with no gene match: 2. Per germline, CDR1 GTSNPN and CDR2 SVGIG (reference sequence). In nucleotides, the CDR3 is TGTGCCTGGAGTGAGGGACTAGCGGGACCCTACGAGCAGTACTTC. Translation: CAWSEGLAGPYEQYF.

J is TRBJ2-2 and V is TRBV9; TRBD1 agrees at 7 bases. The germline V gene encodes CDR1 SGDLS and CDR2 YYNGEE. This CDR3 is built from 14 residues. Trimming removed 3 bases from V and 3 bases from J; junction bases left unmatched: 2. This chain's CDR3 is CASSATGDTGELFF. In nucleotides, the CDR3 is TGTGCCAGCAGCGCTACAGGGGACACCGGGGAGCTGTTTTTT.

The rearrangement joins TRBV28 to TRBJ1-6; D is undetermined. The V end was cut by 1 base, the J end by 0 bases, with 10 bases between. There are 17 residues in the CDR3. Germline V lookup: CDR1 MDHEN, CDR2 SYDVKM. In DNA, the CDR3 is TGTGCCAGCAGTTTATCCGGGATGAGCTCCTATAATTCACCCCTCCACTTT. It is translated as CASSLSGMSSYNSPLHF. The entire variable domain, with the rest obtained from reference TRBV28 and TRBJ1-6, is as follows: DVKVTQSSRYLVKRTGEKVFLECVQDMDHENMFWYRQDPGLGLRLIYFSYDVKMKEKGDIPEGYSVSREKKERFSLILESASTNQTSMYLCASSLSGMSSYNSPLHFGNGTRLTVT.

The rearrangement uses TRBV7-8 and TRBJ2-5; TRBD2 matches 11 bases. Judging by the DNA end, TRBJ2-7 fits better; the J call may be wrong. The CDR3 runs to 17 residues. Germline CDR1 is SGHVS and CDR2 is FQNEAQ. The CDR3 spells CASSPRGLAAGHYEQYF. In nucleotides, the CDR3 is TGTGCCAGCAGCCCCCGGGGACTAGCGGCCGGGCACTACGAGCAGTACTTC.

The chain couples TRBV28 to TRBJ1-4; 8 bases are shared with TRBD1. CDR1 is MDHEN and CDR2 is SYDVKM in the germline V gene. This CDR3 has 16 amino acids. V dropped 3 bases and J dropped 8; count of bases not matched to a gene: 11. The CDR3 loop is CASSFRGTGYEEKLFF. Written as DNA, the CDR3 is TGTGCCAGCAGTTTCCGGGGGACAGGATACGAAGAAAAACTGTTTTTT. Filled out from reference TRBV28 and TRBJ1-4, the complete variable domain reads DVKVTQSSRYLVKRTGEKVFLECVQDMDHENMFWYRQDPGLGLRLIYFSYDVKMKEKGDIPEGYSVSREKKERFSLILESASTNQTSMYLCASSFRGTGYEEKLFFGSGTQLSVL.

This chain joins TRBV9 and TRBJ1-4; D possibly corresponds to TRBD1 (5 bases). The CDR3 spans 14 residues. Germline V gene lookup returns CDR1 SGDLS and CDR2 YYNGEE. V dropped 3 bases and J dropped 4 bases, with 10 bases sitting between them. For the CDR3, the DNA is TGTGCCAGCAGCGCCGACAGCCTTAATGAAAAACTGTTTTTT. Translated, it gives CASSADSLNEKLFF.

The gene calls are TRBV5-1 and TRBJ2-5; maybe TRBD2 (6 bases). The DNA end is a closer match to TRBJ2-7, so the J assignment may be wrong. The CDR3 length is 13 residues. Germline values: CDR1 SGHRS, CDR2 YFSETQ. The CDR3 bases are TGCGCCAGCAGCGCGGGACCGAACTACGAGCAGTACTTC. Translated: CASSAGPNYEQYF.

The CDR3 DNA reads as TGTGCCAGCAGTTTACCCTGGAGCACCGGGGAGCTGTTTTTT. Amino acid sequence: CASSLPWSTGELFF. The V call is TRBV28, the J call TRBJ2-2; D gene ambiguous. There are 14 residues in the CDR3. With 2 bases removed from V and 4 bases from J, the gap between germline ends came to 8 bases. Germline loops: CDR1 MDHEN, CDR2 SYDVKM. The full variable domain, in which reference TRBV28 and TRBJ2-2 provide the parts outside the CDR3, is DVKVTQSSRYLVKRTGEKVFLECVQDMDHENMFWYRQDPGLGLRLIYFSYDVKMKEKGDIPEGYSVSREKKERFSLILESASTNQTSMYLCASSLPWSTGELFFGEGSRLTVL.

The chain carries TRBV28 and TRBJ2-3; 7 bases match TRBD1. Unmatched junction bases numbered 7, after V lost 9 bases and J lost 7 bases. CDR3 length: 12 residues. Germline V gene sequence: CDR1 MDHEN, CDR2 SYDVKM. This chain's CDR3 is CASRQGINTQYF. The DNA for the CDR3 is TGTGCCAGTCGACAGGGAATAAATACGCAGTATTTT.

The CDR3 region is CASSQLGTGTEAFF. The CDR3 DNA reads as TGTGCCAGCTCACAACTTGGGACAGGGACTGAAGCTTTCTTT. The chain carries TRBV18 and TRBJ1-1; 9 bases line up with TRBD1. With V trimmed by 4 bases and J by 5 bases, 5 bases remained unmatched. The germline gives CDR1 KGHSH, CDR2 LQKENI. CDR3 size: 14 residues.

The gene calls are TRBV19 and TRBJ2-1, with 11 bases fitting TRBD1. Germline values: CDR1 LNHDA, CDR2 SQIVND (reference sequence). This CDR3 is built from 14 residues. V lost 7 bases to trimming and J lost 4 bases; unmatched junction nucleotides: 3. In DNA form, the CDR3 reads TGTGCCAGTACGGACAGGGGGCGATACAATGAGCAGTTCTTC. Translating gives CASTDRGRYNEQFF.

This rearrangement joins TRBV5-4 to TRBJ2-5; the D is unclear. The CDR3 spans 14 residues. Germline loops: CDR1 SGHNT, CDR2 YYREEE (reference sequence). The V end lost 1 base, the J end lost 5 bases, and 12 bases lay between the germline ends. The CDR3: CASSLTAARETQYF. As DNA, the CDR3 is TGTGCCAGCAGCTTGACGGCCGCACGGGAGACCCAGTACTTC.

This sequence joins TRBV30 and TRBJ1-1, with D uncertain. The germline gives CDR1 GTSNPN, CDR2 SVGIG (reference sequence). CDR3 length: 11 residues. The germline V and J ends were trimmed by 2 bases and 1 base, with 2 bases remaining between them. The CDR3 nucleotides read TGTGCCTGGAGTAGGAACACTGAAGCTTTCTTT. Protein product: CAWSRNTEAFF.